Given below is one TCR beta chain in context. As yet, its antigen is unknown. The record originates from a study of PD-1 blockade in mismatch repair-deficient tumors. On the study more broadly: All were previously treated, progressing patients with some twelve mismatch repair-deficient cancer types. Findings and limits, study-wide: Rapid post-treatment expansion, then contraction, generally preceding radiologic response, marked tumor-resident clones.

V shed 5 bases, J shed 7 bases, and the junction held 8 bases outside the gene matches. This CDR3 has 15 residues. The germline V gene has CDR1 MNHEY and CDR2 SMNVEV (reference sequence). Every patient had mismatch repair deficiency by PCR or immunohistochemistry. TCRs were sequenced from a few patients responding to pembrolizumab. Profiling relied on immunoSEQ multiplex PCR, and the TCRdb table lists in-frame clones only, not all of them. In the table there are approximately 100,000 clones, about 79% of which are singletons. The sample in question was peripheral blood, obtained 30 to 36 weeks after starting pembrolizumab. This rearrangement joins TRBV27 to TRBJ1-4; TRBD1 matches 9 bases. The source of this sequence is an adult with mismatch repair-deficient cancer. The CDR3 DNA is TGTGCCAGCAGTACCGCACAGGGGGCAGGTGAAAAACTGTTTTTT. Translation gives CASSTAQGAGEKLFF. Looking up the rest from reference TRBV27 and TRBJ1-4 gives the full variable domain: EAQVTQNPRYLITVTGKKLTVTCSQNMNHEYMSWYRQDPGLGLRQIYYSMNVEVTDKGDVPEGYKVSRKEKRNFPLILESPSPNQTSLYFCASSTAQGAGEKLFFGSGTQLSVL.